This passage covers 26 T cell receptor beta chains from one sample sequenced in a study of identical twins. TCRdb re-analysed the 5' RACE reads in MiXCR, keeping a single row per CDR3 protein. The data contain approximately 230,000 distinct CDR3 sequences, 6% to 7% of them singletons. A further study also used this sample, focusing on T cells expressing NK-cell markers.

The sequenced sample consisted of CD8+ T cells sorted from blood. These receptors all come from a woman aged 18 to 35 in good health.

This clonotype was found a few times. The chain carries TRBV15 and TRBJ2-4; TRBD2 aligns across 13 bases. CDR1 and CDR2 from the germline V gene are LNHNV and YYDKDF (reference sequence). J was trimmed by 1 base and V by 0 bases; bases with no gene match: 6. CDR3 length equals 19 residues. CDR3 coding DNA: TGTGCCACCAGCAGAGATCTCGGACTAGCGGGAGAGGCCAAAAACATTCAGTACTTC. Its protein product is CATSRDLGLAGEAKNIQYF.

The chain recombines TRBV6-1 with TRBJ2-7; 8 bases are shared with TRBD1. CDR1 is MNHNS, CDR2 SASEGT, per germline. The CDR3 loop spans 14 amino acids. V shed 6 bases and J 2 bases; nucleotides not matched to a gene: 6. CDR3 nucleotide sequence: TGTGCCAGCAGGCTGGGACAGGCAACCTACGAGCAGTACTTC. Its translation is CASRLGQATYEQYF.

This clonotype was recorded many times. The rearrangement joins TRBV7-2 to TRBJ2-7, with D perhaps TRBD1 (6 bases). Trimming took off 6 bases at V and 3 bases at J, with 18 bases between the two ends. Germline V gene sequence: CDR1 SGHTA, CDR2 FQGNSA. The CDR3 loop spans 15 amino acids. The CDR3 coding sequence is TGTGCCAGCAGATCAGGGGTAGGGGCATTCTACGAGCAGTACTTC. Amino acids: CASRSGVGAFYEQYF.

The rearrangement uses TRBV13 and TRBJ2-5; 9 bases map to TRBD2. The CDR3 is 14 amino acids. The germline CDR1 and CDR2 sequences are PRHDT and FYEKMQ (reference sequence). With 5 bases clipped from V and 5 bases from J, the junction kept 6 bases outside the gene matches. The CDR3 reads CASSTRGGNETQYF. CDR3 nucleotides: TGTGCCAGCAGCACGCGGGGGGGCAACGAGACCCAGTACTTC.

This clonotype has at least ten counts. V gene TRBV4-1 combines with J gene TRBJ1-2, with TRBD1 as a possible D gene (5 bases). The CDR3 covers 14 residues. Germline-derived CDR1 and CDR2 are MGHRA and YSYEKL. Deletions cut 0 bases from V and 7 bases from J, with 12 bases between. The CDR3 DNA reads TGCGCCAGCAGCCAAGATGCGAGGGGTGGTGGCTACACCTTC. It translates to CASSQDARGGGYTF.

V usage is TRBV4-1 and J usage is TRBJ2-5; TRBD2 matches at 9 bases. The CDR3 covers 17 residues. CDR1 is MGHRA and CDR2 is YSYEKL in the germline V gene. Unmatched junction bases numbered 10, after V lost 0 bases and J lost 5 bases. DNA of the CDR3: TGCGCCAGCAGCCAAGATCTGGTTAGCGGGAGCTGGGAGACCCAGTACTTC. This sequence encodes CASSQDLVSGSWETQYF.

This rearrangement joins TRBV7-9 to TRBJ2-5, with D unresolved. The V end was cut by 4 bases, the J end by 3 bases, with 12 bases between. Germline assignment: CDR1 SEHNR and CDR2 FQNEAQ (reference sequence). This CDR3 comprises 14 residues. Written as DNA, the CDR3 is TGTGCCAGCAGCTCCCCCGGATCAAAAGAGACCCAGTACTTC. Its translation: CASSSPGSKETQYF.

This clonotype was picked up a small number of times. The rearrangement links TRBV4-1 to TRBJ2-7, with D maybe TRBD2 (6 bases). The germline gives CDR1 MGHRA, CDR2 YSYEKL. This CDR3 region has 14 residues. The V end was cut by 4 bases, the J end by 4 bases, with 14 bases between. The CDR3, as DNA: TGCGCCAGCAGCCCAGGGAGGATAGGGTACGAGCAGTACTTC. It specifies CASSPGRIGYEQYF.

This clonotype turned up a few times. The chain has TRBV20-1 and TRBJ2-7, with a weak D call TRBD2 (6 bases). This CDR3 region has 14 residues. Germline values: CDR1 DFQATT, CDR2 SNEGSKA (reference sequence). Trimming removed 2 bases at V and 2 bases at J, with 13 bases between. This CDR3 reads CSARSLRGPYEQYF. DNA of the CDR3: TGCAGTGCTAGATCTCTGCGGGGACCCTACGAGCAGTACTTC.

In its sample, this clonotype was seen a few times. The V gene is TRBV7-9, the J gene TRBJ1-1, with TRBD1 matching 7 bases. Germline-derived CDR1 and CDR2 are SEHNR and FQNEAQ (reference sequence). CDR3 length equals 15 residues. With 4 bases clipped from V and 5 bases from J, the junction kept 10 bases outside the gene matches. CDR3 nucleotide sequence: TGTGCCAGCAGCTCCACGAAGGGGGCGCGAACTGAAGCTTTCTTT. It encodes CASSSTKGARTEAFF.

This clonotype was counted a few times. V usage is TRBV12-3 or TRBV12-4 and J usage is TRBJ1-2; the D gene is possibly TRBD1 (6 bases). This CDR3 has 15 amino acids. Between the trimmed V and J ends, which lost 1 base and 4 bases, there was a span of 13 bases. CDR3 region: CASSLEGERSYGYTF. In DNA form, the CDR3 reads TGTGCCAGCAGTTTAGAGGGGGAAAGGAGCTATGGCTACACCTTC.

This clonotype was counted many times. J is TRBJ2-7 and V is TRBV20-1; 8 bases map to TRBD1. CDR1 and CDR2 (germline): DFQATT, SNEGSKA (reference sequence). The CDR3 covers 9 residues. DNA for the CDR3: TGCAGTGCTGTGGACAGGGTAGAGGTC. Amino acids: CSAVDRVEV.

J is TRBJ2-5 and V is TRBV9; TRBD1 aligns across 7 bases. V was pared by 3 bases and J by 4 bases, with 12 bases of the junction left unmatched. The V gene's germline CDR1 is SGDLS and CDR2 YYNGEE. This CDR3 has 16 residues. The CDR3 protein is CASSAWDSETIETQYF. The CDR3 DNA reads as TGTGCCAGCAGCGCTTGGGACAGTGAAACGATAGAGACCCAGTACTTC.

This clonotype was counted only a few times. This chain connects TRBV6-1 to TRBJ1-1; D gene ambiguous. Trimming pared 3 bases from V and 7 bases from J, leaving 9 bases between. The CDR3 is 12 amino acids. From germline, CDR1 is MNHNS and CDR2 SASEGT. The CDR3 DNA reads as TGTGCCAGCAGTGATCGAGTTCTTGAAGCTTTCTTT. Translating gives CASSDRVLEAFF.

The J gene is TRBJ2-7, the V gene TRBV7-9; TRBD1 might be the D (6 bases). V lost 5 bases and J lost 3, with 23 bases in between. Germline V gene lookup returns CDR1 SEHNR and CDR2 FQNEAQ (reference sequence). This CDR3 contains 17 residues. The CDR3 region has the DNA TGTGCCAGCAGCAACACCCCTTTGGGGGCCTTTTACTACGAGCAGTACTTC. It specifies CASSNTPLGAFYYEQYF.

This clonotype was counted only a few times. The chain joins TRBV6-6 to TRBJ2-1, with 8 bases that match TRBD1. CDR1 and CDR2 (germline): MNHNY, SVGAGI (reference sequence). The CDR3 contains 13 residues. V dropped 4 bases and J dropped 10; count of bases not matched to a gene: 6. The CDR3 protein is CASSSVTGVEQFF. CDR3 DNA: TGTGCCAGCAGTTCTGTGACAGGGGTCGAGCAGTTCTTC.

This clonotype appeared many times. The chain is built from TRBV29-1 and TRBJ2-1; possibly TRBD2 for D (5 bases). Deletions cut 0 bases from V and 0 bases from J, with 9 bases between. This CDR3 contains 15 residues. Per the germline V gene, CDR1 is SQVTM and CDR2 is ANQGSEA. In nucleotides, the CDR3 is TGCAGCGTTGAAGAGACGGGGTTCTCCTACAATGAGCAGTTCTTC. It is translated as CSVEETGFSYNEQFF.

The V gene is TRBV12-3 or TRBV12-4, the J gene TRBJ2-6, with D hard to call. V lost 5 bases and J lost 0, with 8 bases in between. CDR3 length equals 15 residues. The CDR3 DNA reads TGTGCCAGCAGTGGGTCTAGCTCTGGGGCCAACGTCCTGACTTTC. Encoded protein: CASSGSSSGANVLTF.

In its sample, this clonotype was seen a few times. The chain links TRBV7-3 to TRBJ2-2, with a possible D match to TRBD1 (6 bases). The V end was cut by 4 bases, the J end by 0 bases, with 15 bases between. Germline CDR1 SGHTA, CDR2 FQGTGA. The CDR3 covers 17 residues. The DNA for the CDR3 is TGTGCCAGCAGCTCCAAAGCCGGGACACCGAACACCGGGGAGCTGTTTTTT. Translated: CASSSKAGTPNTGELFF.

The chain joins TRBV11-2 to TRBJ2-5; perhaps TRBD2 as D (5 bases). The CDR3 totals 16 residues. CDR1 SGHAT and CDR2 FQNNGV come from the germline V gene. V was clipped by 5 bases and J by 0 bases, with 16 bases between them. CDR3 in amino acids: CASSRFDRGYQETQYF. The CDR3 DNA reads TGTGCCAGCAGCCGCTTTGATCGGGGTTACCAAGAGACCCAGTACTTC.

Comments on this clonotype: The DNA is left out, because the CDR3 cannot be placed on it with certainty; the CDR3 is given as TCRdb lists it. The chain joins TRBV12-3 or TRBV12-4 to TRBJ2-3; the table gives TRBD2 as D, unverified against the DNA. Including both end residues, the CDR3 is 16 amino acids long. The CDR3 is CASSLSLRGGTDTQYF.

J is TRBJ2-7 and V is TRBV13; TRBD1 is a possible D gene (5 bases). There are 13 residues in the CDR3. With 7 bases removed from V and 1 base from J, the gap between germline ends came to 11 bases. Germline V gene lookup returns CDR1 PRHDT and CDR2 FYEKMQ (reference sequence). The CDR3 protein is CASTQGRSYEQYF. In nucleotides, the CDR3 is TGTGCCAGCACCCAGGGTCGGTCCTACGAGCAGTACTTC.

The V call is TRBV6-1, the J call TRBJ2-7; 8 bases align to TRBD2. This CDR3 comprises 14 residues. V dropped 6 bases and J dropped 0; count of bases not matched to a gene: 4. Germline values: CDR1 MNHNS, CDR2 SASEGT. In DNA, the CDR3 is TGTGCCAGCAGAAGCGGGGGTACCTCCTACGAGCAGTACTTC. It is translated as CASRSGGTSYEQYF.

Ten or more counts support this clonotype. The chain uses TRBV20-1 and TRBJ2-1; 8 bases map to TRBD1. Germline values: CDR1 DFQATT, CDR2 SNEGSKA (reference sequence). The CDR3 is 13 residues long. With V trimmed by 5 bases and J by 4 bases, 4 bases remained unmatched. DNA of the CDR3: TGCAGTGCTCCGGGACAGGTATACAATGAGCAGTTCTTC. It encodes CSAPGQVYNEQFF.

This clonotype appeared a few times. The genes are TRBV12-3 or TRBV12-4 and TRBJ2-1, with 9 bases aligning to TRBD2. This CDR3 has 14 residues. With V trimmed by 6 bases and J by 6 bases, 6 bases remained unmatched. CDR3: CASSGSGRPNEQFF. The CDR3 nucleotides read TGTGCCAGCAGCGGAAGCGGGAGGCCCAATGAGCAGTTCTTC.

This clonotype turned up a few times. The chain uses TRBV3-1 and TRBJ1-2, with D possibly matching TRBD1 (5 bases). The CDR3 consists of 17 residues. Trimming removed 4 bases from V and 0 bases from J, with 18 bases in between. Germline V gene data show CDR1 as LGHDT and CDR2 as YNNKEL (reference sequence). CDR3 bases: TGTGCCAGCAGCCCGGTTGGAGCAGGGCTCGCTAACTATGGCTACACCTTC. It codes for CASSPVGAGLANYGYTF.